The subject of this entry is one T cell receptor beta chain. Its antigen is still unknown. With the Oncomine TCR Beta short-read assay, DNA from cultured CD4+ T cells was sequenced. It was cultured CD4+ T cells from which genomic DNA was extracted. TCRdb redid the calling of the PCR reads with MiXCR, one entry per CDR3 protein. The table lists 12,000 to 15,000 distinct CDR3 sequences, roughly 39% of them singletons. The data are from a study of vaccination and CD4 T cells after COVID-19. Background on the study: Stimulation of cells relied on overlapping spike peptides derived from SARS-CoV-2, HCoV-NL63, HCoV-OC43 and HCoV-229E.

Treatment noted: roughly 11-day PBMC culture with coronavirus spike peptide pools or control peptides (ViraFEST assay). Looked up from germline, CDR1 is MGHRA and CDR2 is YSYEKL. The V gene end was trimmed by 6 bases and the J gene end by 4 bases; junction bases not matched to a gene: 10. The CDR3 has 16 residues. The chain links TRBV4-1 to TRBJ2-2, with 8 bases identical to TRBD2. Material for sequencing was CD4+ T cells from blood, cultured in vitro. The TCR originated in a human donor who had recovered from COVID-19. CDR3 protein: CASRPSGLGGTGELFF. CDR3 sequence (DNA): TGCGCCAGCAGGCCATCGGGACTAGGTGGCACCGGGGAGCTGTTTTTT.